This T cell receptor (beta chain) came from a study of shared clonotypes between healthy human individuals. The CDR3 runs 18 residues. Germline assignment: CDR1 SGHNT and CDR2 YYREEE (reference sequence). With 0 bases removed from V and 4 bases from J, the gap between germline ends came to 17 bases. This clone has more than one count but fewer than ten. The data were produced by immunoSEQ multiplex PCR, yet TCRdb's version contains in-frame clones alone and is incomplete. The sample contains some 1,100,000 clones, 75% to 80% of which appear only once. This sequence joins TRBV5-4 and TRBJ2-6, with a tentative D call TRBD2 (6 bases). This TCR was recovered from a young man in good health. Some clones in this sample may be carry-over from other donors' samples. Sample: memory CD4+ T cells from PBMCs. Subset meaning: CD45RA-negative fraction. The CDR3 DNA reads as TGTGCCAGCAGCTTGGGTATGTGGGAGGTGACGGGGGCCAACGTCCTGACTTTC. As protein: CASSLGMWEVTGANVLTF.